This T cell receptor beta chain comes out of a study of blood T cells in healthy people across ages. Findings of the study overall: PBMCs that were unsorted prevented a conclusive naive versus antigen-experienced comparison. In long-lived donors, naive CD4+ cell counts and diversity exceeded those of aged donors.

PCR was performed a second time for about 7 to 11 cycles using a sample-barcoded 5' primer and a J-beta primer mix. A tag from a template-switch adaptor with 12 random nucleotides marked each cDNA molecule. MiXCR, run by TCRdb on the 5' RACE reads, gives a single entry per CDR3 protein. The profile shows 780,000 or so distinct CDR3 sequences, approximately 53% of them singletons. Drawn from each donor were 9 to 10 milliliters of peripheral blood. Germline V lookup: CDR1 SGHRS, CDR2 YFSETQ. This CDR3 has 15 residues. J gave up 10 bases and V 0 bases, and 8 bases lay outside the gene matches. Concerning this clonotype: The antigen remains undetermined.

The chain combines TRBV5-1 with TRBJ2-1; TRBD1 matches 9 bases. Material: blood. This TCR derives from a man aged 80 or over in good health. The CDR3 DNA follows: TGCGCCAGCAGCTTGGCCACCCCGGACAGGGGCGAGCAGTTCTTC. It encodes CASSLATPDRGEQFF.